This TCR beta chain was recorded in a study of CD4 T cells in relation to SARS-CoV-2 and coronaviruses (TCRdb year 2021). In the study overall: In the ViraFEST assay, PBMCs were grown with antigen for approximately 10 days, and TCR beta CDR3s were then sequenced to identify antigen-specific clonal expansions. An HIV-1 Nef peptide pool or a culture without peptide was used as the negative reference condition. HLA restriction was mapped for shared crossreactive spike epitopes using patient-derived lymphoblastoid cell lines. At the level of individual TCR clonotypes, the study measured memory CD4+ T cell crossreactivity between SARS-CoV-2 spike protein and common cold coronavirus spike proteins. The Adaptive Biotechnologies TCR-sequencing kit was used to sequence samples from three pre-COVID donors and the naive versus memory experiments, while other data came from Illumina-based sequencing. A different, Illumina-based TCR-beta assay was used to sequence expansion assays from other donors in the study.

Turning to this clone: Its antigen is not yet known. Base-call qualities are not available, and no considerably larger clone is one nucleotide away.

Broad study findings and their caveats: No donor contributed both pre-pandemic and post-infection samples, which limited tracing the source of pre-existing responses. In about two thirds of donors, memory CD4+ clonotypes turned up that crossrecognized SARS-CoV-2 and at least one common cold coronavirus spike. Crossreactive clones showed significantly weaker SARS-CoV-2-driven expansion than monoreactive clones, consistent with antigenic imprinting. Small numbers of patients and of tested TCRs limited the study. Crossreactivity analysis centred on spike protein, so crossreactivity against other viral proteins was not assessed.

CD4+ T cells from unexposed donors were collected before the COVID-19 pandemic (2011-2018). After around 11 days of culture, CD4+ T cells were isolated with the EasySep CD4+ T cell isolation kit. As cell numbers permitted, CD4+ T cells from unexposed donors were tested for reactivity to SARS-CoV-2 S and N and to four common cold coronavirus spike pools. Around 1.9 million PBMCs per well were cultured in IMDM with approximately 5% human AB serum and 8.5 to 10 IU/ml IL-2. Half of the culture medium was replaced with fresh IL-2-containing medium on days 3 and 7. Triplicate replicate wells were generally used for each peptide culture condition. The leukapheresis product for the unexposed donors was obtained through commercial purchase. Ficoll-Paque PLUS gradient centrifugation was used to isolate PBMCs from leukapheresis product or whole blood. The PBMCs went either fresh into the expansion assay or into cryopreservation at -140 degrees C. The QIAamp Micro DNA Kit was used to extract genomic DNA from the CD4+ T cells.

The germline V gene specifies LGHNA as CDR1 and YNFKEQ as CDR2. Trimming at the junction amounts to 1 base on V and 4 bases on J, and the germline ends lie 8 bases apart. The CDR3 contains 14 residues, cysteine and phenylalanine counted. Here the CDR3 DNA is all that survives: 42 bases in frame from base 1. Libraries were made using the immunoSEQ multiplex PCR assay. As for the authors' bioinformatics: During preprocessing, nonproductive sequences were removed, as were CDR3s that did not start with C, did not end with F or W, or were shorter than 7 amino acids. The MANAFEST web app identified antigen-specific clonotypes based on expansion compared with the reference and other culture wells. To be counted as positive, a clone had to show significant expansion compared with the reference culture, at an FDR below 0.05, in 2 of 3 replicate wells. Positive clones also required significant expansion versus all other tandem wells and an odds ratio above 5. CDR3 homology was measured as pairwise Levenshtein distance, computed with the stringdist R package after trimming three terminal residues from each end. The table was pulled from immuneACCESS by TCRdb, which kept in-frame rearrangements only. Such tables lose some clones; where checked, under half of the loss comes from unresolved V genes, and the rest has no known cause. That table is the source of V, J and clone size, and D and trimming were worked out from the DNA. The sample table lists some 16,000 clones, over 65% of them with a count of one. The ten largest clones represent approximately 10% of the sample.

The sequence was collected from a human donor in good health. The V and J genes are TRBV4-2 and TRBJ2-4; too little of a D gene remains to name it. Specimen: CD4+ T cells from PBMCs, cultured in vitro. The CDR3 has the sequence CASSQVAGKNIQYF. In nucleotides, the sequence is TGTGCCAGCAGCCAAGTGGCCGGAAAAAACATTCAGTACTTC.